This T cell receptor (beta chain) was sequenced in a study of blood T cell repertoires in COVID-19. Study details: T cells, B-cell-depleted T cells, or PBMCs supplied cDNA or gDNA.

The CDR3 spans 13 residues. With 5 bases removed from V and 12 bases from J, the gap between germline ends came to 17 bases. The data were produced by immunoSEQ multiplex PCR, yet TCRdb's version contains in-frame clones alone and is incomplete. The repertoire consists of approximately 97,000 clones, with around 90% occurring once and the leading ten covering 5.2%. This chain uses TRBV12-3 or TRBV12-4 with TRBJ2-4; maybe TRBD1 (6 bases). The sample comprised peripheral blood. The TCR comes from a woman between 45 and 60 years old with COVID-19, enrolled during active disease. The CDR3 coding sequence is TGTGCCAGCAGTCTATCTCAGGGGCAGGGTCAGTACTTC. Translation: CASSLSQGQGQYF.